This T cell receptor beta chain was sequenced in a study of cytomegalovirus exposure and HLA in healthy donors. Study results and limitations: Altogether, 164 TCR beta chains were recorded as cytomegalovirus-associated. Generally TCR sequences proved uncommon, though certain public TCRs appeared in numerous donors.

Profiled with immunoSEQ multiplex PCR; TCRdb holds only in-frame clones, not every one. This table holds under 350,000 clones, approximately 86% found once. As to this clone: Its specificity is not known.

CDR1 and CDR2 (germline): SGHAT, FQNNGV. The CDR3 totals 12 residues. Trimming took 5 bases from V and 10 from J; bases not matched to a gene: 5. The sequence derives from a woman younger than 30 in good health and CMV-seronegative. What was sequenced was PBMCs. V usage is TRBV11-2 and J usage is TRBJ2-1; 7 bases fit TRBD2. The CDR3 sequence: CASSRISGEQFF. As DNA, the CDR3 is TGTGCCAGCAGCCGAATTAGCGGGGAGCAGTTCTTC.